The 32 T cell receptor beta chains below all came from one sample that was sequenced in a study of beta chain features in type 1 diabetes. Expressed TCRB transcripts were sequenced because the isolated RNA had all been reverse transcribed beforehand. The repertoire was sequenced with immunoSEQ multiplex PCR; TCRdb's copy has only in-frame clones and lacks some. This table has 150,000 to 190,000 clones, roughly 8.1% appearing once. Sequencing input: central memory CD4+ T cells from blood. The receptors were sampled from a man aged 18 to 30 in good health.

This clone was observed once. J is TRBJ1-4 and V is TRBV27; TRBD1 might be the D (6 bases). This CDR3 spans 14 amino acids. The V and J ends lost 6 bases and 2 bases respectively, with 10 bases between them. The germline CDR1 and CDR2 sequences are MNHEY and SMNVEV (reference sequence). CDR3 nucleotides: TGTGCCAGCAGAAAACAGGGTACTAATGAAAAACTGTTTTTT. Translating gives CASRKQGTNEKLFF.

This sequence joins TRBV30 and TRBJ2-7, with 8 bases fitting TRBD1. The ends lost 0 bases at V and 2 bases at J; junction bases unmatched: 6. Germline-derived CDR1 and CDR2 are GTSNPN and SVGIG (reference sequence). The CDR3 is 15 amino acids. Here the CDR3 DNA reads TGTGCCTGGAGTGTTGGGGCAGGGGGCACCTACGAGCAGTACTTC. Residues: CAWSVGAGGTYEQYF.

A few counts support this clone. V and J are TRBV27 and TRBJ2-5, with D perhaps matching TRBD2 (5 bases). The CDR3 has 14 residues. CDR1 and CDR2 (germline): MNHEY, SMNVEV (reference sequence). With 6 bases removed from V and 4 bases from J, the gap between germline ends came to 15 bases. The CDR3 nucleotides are TGTGCCAGCAGGAGGGCCCTCTCAGGAGAGACCCAGTACTTC. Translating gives CASRRALSGETQYF.

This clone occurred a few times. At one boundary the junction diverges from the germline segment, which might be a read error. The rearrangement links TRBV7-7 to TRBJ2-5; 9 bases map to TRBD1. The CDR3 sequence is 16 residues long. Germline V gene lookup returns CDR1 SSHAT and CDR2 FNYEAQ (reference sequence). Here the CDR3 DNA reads TGTGCTAGCAGCCTACGAACGGACAGGGGTCGGGAGACCCAGTACTTC. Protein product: CASSLRTDRGRETQYF. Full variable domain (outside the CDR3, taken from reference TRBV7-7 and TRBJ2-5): GAGVSQSPRYKVTKRGQDVTLRCDPISSHATLYWYQQALGQGPEFLTYFNYEAQPDKSGLPSDRFSAERPEGSISTLTIQRTEQRDSAMYRCASSLRTDRGRETQYFGPGTRLLVL.

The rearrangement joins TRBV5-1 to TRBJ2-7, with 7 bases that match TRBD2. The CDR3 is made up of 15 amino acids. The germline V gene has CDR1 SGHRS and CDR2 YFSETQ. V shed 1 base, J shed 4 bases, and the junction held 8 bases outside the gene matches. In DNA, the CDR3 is TGCGCCAGCAGCTTGTTAGGGCTAGCGGATTACGAGCAGTACTTC. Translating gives CASSLLGLADYEQYF.

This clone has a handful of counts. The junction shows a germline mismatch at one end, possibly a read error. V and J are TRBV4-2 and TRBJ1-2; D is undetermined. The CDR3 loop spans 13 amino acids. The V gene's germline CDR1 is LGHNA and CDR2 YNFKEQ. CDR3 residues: CASSQDTGYGCTF. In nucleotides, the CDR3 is TGTGCCAGCAGCCAAGATACCGGGTATGGCTGCACCTTC.

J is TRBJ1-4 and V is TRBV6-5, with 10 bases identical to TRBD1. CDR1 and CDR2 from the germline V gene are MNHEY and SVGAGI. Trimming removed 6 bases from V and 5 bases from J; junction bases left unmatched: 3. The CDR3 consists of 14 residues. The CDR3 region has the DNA TGTGCCAGCAGCCTGGGACAGGGGAATGAAAAACTGTTTTTT. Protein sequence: CASSLGQGNEKLFF.

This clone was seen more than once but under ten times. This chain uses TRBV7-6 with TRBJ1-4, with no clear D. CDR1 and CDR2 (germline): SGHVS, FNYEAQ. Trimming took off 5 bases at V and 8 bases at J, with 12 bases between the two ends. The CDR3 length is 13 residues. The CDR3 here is CASSLTTSEKLFF. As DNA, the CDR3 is TGTGCCAGCAGCCTGACTACGTCGGAAAAACTGTTTTTT. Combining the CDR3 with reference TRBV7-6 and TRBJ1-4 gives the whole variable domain GAGVSQSPRYKVTKRGQDVALRCDPISGHVSLYWYRQALGQGPEFLTYFNYEAQQDKSGLPNDRFSAERPEGSISTLTIQRTEQRDSAMYRCASSLTTSEKLFFGSGTQLSVL.

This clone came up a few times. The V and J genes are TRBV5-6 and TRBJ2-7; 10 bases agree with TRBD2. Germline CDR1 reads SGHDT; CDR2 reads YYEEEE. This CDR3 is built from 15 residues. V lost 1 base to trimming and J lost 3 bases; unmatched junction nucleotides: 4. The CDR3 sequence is CASSLSPSGSYEQYF. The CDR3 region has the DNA TGTGCCAGCAGCTTGTCGCCTAGCGGGAGCTACGAGCAGTACTTC.

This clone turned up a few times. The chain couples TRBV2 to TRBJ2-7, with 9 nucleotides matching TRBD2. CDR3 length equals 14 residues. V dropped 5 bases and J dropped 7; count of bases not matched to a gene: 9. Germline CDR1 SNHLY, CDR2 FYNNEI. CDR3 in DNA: TGTGCCAGCAGTCGACTAGCGGCAGCGGGGGAGCAGTACTTC. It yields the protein CASSRLAAAGEQYF.

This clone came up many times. The CDR3 bases are TGTGCCAGCAGCTTAGTTGAGGACGGGAGCTCCTACAATGAGCAGTTCTTC. Translated: CASSLVEDGSSYNEQFF. The chain has TRBV11-2 and TRBJ2-1, with a weak D call TRBD2 (6 bases). The CDR3 totals 17 residues. The germline CDR1 and CDR2 sequences are SGHAT and FQNNGV. Between the trimmed V and J ends, which lost 1 base and 0 bases, there was a span of 13 bases.

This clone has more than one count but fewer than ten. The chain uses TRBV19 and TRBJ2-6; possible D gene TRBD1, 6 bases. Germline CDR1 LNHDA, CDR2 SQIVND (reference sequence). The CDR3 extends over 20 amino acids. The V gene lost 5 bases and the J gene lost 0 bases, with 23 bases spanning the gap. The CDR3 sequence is CASSESAIPGQSSGANVLTF. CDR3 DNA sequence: TGTGCCAGTAGTGAATCCGCCATCCCGGGACAAAGCTCTGGGGCCAACGTCCTGACTTTC. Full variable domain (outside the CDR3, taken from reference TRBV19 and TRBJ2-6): DGGITQSPKYLFRKEGQNVTLSCEQNLNHDAMYWYRQDPGQGLRLIYYSQIVNDFQKGDIAEGYSVSREKKESFPLTVTSAQKNPTAFYLCASSESAIPGQSSGANVLTFGAGSRLTVL.

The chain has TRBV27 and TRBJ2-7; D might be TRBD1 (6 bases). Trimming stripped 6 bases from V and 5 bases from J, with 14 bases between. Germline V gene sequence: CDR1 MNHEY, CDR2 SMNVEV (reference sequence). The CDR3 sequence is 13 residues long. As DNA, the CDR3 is TGTGCCAGCAGACTTACAGGGTCCCACGAGCAGTACTTC. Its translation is CASRLTGSHEQYF.

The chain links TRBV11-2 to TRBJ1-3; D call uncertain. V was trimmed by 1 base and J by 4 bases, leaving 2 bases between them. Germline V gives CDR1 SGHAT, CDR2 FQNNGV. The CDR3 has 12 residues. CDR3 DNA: TGTGCCAGCAGCTTAGTAGGAAACACCATATATTTT. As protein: CASSLVGNTIYF.

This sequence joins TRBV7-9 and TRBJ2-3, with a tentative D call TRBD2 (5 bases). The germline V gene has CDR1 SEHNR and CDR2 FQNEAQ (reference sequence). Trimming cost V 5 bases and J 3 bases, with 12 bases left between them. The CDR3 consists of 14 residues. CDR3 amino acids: CASSQGLETDTQYF. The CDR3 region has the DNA TGTGCCAGCAGCCAAGGACTCGAAACAGATACGCAGTATTTT.

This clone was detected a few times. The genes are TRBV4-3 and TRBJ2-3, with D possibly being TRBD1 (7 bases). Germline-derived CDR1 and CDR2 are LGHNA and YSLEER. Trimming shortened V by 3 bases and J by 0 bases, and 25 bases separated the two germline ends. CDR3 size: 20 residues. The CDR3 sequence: CASSHQFGGGNAQSTDTQYF. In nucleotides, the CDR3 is TGCGCCAGCAGCCATCAGTTCGGAGGGGGCAACGCCCAAAGCACAGATACGCAGTATTTT.

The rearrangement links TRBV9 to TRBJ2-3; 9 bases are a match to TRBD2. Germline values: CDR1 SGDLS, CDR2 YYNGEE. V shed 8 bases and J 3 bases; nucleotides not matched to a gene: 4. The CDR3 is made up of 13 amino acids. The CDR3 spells CASNSGGTDTQYF. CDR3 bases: TGTGCCAGTAATAGCGGGGGTACAGATACGCAGTATTTT.

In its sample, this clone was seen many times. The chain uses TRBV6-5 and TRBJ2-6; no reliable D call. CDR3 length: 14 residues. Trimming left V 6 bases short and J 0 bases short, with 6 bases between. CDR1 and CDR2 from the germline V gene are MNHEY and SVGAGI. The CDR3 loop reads CASRSLSGANVLTF. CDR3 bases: TGTGCCAGCAGGTCCCTCTCTGGGGCCAACGTCCTGACTTTC.

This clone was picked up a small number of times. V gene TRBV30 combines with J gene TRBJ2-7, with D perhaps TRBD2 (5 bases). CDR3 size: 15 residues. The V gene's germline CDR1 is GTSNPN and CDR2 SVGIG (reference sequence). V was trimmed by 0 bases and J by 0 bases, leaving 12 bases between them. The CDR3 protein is CAWSVGTEVSYEQYF. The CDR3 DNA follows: TGTGCCTGGAGTGTTGGTACGGAGGTCTCCTACGAGCAGTACTTC.

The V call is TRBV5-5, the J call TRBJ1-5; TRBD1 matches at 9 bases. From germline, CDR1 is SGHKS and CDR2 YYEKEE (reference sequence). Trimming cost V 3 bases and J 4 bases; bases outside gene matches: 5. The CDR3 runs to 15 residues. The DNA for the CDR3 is TGTGCCAGCAGCTCCCTGACAGGGGGTAATCAGCCCCAGCATTTT. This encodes CASSSLTGGNQPQHF.

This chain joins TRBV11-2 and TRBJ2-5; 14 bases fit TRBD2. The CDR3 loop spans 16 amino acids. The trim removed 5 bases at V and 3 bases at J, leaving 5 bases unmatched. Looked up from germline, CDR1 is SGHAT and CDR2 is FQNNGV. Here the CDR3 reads CASSRLAGGREETQYF. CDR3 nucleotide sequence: TGTGCCAGCAGCCGACTAGCGGGAGGGAGGGAAGAGACCCAGTACTTC.

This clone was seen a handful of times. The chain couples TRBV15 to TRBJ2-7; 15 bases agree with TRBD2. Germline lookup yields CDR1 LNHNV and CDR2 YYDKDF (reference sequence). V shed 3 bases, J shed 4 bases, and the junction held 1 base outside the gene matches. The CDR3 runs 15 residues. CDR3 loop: CATSSGLAGGYEQYF. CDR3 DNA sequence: TGTGCCACCAGCAGTGGACTAGCGGGAGGGTACGAGCAGTACTTC.

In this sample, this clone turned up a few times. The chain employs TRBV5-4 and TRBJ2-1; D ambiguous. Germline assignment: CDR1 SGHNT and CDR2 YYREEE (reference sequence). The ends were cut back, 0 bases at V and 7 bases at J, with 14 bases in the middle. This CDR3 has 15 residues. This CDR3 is CASSLVSSFKNEQFF. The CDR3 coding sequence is TGTGCCAGCAGCTTGGTGTCTAGTTTTAAGAATGAGCAGTTCTTC.

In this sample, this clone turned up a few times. CDR3 DNA sequence: TGTGCCAGCAGCCGGGGAGGTTACGAGACCCAGTACTTC. Amino acid sequence: CASSRGGYETQYF. This chain connects TRBV6-5 to TRBJ2-5, with a weak D call TRBD2 (6 bases). CDR1 MNHEY and CDR2 SVGAGI come from the germline V gene. This CDR3 is built from 13 residues. V was trimmed by 6 bases and J by 5 bases, leaving 13 bases between them.

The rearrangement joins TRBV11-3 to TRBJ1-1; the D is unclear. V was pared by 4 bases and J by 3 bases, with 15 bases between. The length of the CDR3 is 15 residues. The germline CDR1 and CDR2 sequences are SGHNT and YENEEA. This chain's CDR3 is CASSSVLRLDTEAFF. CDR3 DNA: TGTGCCAGCAGCTCCGTTCTGAGGTTGGACACTGAAGCTTTCTTT.

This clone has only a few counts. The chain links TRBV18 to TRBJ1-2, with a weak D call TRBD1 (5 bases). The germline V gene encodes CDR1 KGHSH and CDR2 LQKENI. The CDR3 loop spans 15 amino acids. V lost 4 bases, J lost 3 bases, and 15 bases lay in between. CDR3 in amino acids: CASSLETETDYGYTF. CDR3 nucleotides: TGTGCCAGCTCACTTGAGACCGAGACAGACTATGGCTACACCTTC.

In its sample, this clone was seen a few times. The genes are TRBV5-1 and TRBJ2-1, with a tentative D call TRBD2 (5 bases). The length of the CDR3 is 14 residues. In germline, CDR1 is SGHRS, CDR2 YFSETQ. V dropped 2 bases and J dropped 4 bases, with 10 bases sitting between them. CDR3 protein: CASSLAEAYNEQFF. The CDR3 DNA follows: TGCGCCAGCAGCTTAGCGGAGGCTTACAATGAGCAGTTCTTC.

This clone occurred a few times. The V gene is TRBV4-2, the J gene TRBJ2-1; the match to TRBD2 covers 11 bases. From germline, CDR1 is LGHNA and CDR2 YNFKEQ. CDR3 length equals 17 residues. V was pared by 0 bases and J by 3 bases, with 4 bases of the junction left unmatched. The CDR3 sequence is CASSQDRGTSGYNEQFF. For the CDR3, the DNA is TGTGCCAGCAGCCAAGATCGAGGGACTAGCGGCTACAATGAGCAGTTCTTC.

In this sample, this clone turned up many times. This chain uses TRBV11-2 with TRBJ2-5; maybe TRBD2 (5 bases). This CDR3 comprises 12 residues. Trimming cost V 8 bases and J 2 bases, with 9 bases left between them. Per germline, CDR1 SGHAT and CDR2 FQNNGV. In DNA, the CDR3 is TGTGCCAGCGGCGGGCTTCAAGAGACCCAGTACTTC. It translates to CASGGLQETQYF.

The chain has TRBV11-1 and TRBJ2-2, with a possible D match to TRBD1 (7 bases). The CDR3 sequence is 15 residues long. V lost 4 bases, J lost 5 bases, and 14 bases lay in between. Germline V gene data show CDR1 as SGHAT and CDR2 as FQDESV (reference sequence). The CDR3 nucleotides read TGTGCCAGCAGCTGGACAGGCCGGGGGACCGGGGAGCTGTTTTTT. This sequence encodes CASSWTGRGTGELFF.

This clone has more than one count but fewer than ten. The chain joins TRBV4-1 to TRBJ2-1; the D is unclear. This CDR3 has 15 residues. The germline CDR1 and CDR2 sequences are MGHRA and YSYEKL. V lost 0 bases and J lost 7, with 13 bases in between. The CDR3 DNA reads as TGCGCCAGCAGCCAAGAAATCCTAGTTTTAAATGAGCAGTTCTTC. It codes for CASSQEILVLNEQFF.

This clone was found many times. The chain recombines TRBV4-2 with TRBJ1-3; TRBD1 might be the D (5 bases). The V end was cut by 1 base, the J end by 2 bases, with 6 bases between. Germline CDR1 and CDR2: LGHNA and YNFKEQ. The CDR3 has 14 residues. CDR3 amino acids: CASSQVGAGNTIYF. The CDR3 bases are TGTGCCAGCAGCCAAGTAGGGGCTGGAAACACCATATATTTT.